Presented here are 22 T cell receptor beta chains from one specimen sequenced in a study of human T cells and chemical hapten exposure. Using its own MiXCR run on the RACE reads, TCRdb lists one record per CDR3 protein. This table holds roughly 200,000 distinct CDR3 sequences, 20% to 25% found once. Regarding time point: patch test 1, 2 weeks after DPC sensitization. The treatment: therapeutic diphenylcyclopropenone sensitization with weekly scalp DPC. Sequences were derived from whole blood, sampled in connection with sensitization to the hapten diphenylcyclopropenone (DPC). The source is a woman in her 50s with alopecia areata. Some clones in this sample may be carry-over from other donors' samples.

This clonotype was seen only a few times. The rearrangement links TRBV30 to TRBJ2-1, with D tentatively TRBD2 (6 bases). Germline assignment: CDR1 GTSNPN and CDR2 SVGIG (reference sequence). The CDR3 consists of 15 residues. V gave up 5 bases and J gave up 2 bases, with 16 bases separating them. DNA of the CDR3: TGTGCCTGGTCCTCACTAGCCCAGACCTACAATGAGCAGTTCTTC. Its protein is CAWSSLAQTYNEQFF.

This clonotype was seen at least ten times. The chain uses TRBV5-1 and TRBJ2-2; D uncertain. Deletions cut 1 base from V and 6 bases from J, with 7 bases between. This CDR3 has 13 residues. Germline V CDR1 and CDR2: SGHRS, YFSETQ. The CDR3 nucleotides read TGCGCCAGCAGCTTGAGTGGGGCCGGGGAGCTGTTTTTT. It is translated as CASSLSGAGELFF.

The rearrangement uses TRBV29-1 and TRBJ2-1; TRBD2 aligns across 8 bases. Germline trimming cut 1 base from V and 7 bases from J; bases unmatched to any gene: 3. The germline CDR1 and CDR2 sequences are SQVTM and ANQGSEA. The CDR3 covers 13 residues. CDR3 sequence reads: CSVEAGGPNEQFF. The CDR3 nucleotides are TGCAGCGTTGAAGCGGGAGGGCCGAATGAGCAGTTCTTC.

In its sample, this clonotype was seen a few times. The V call is TRBV7-6, the J call TRBJ1-1; D call uncertain. There are 14 residues in the CDR3. The germline V gene has CDR1 SGHVS and CDR2 FNYEAQ. V dropped 3 bases and J dropped 2 bases, with 10 bases sitting between them. The CDR3 loop is CASSLNGENTEAFF. The CDR3 DNA is TGTGCCAGCAGCTTGAACGGGGAAAACACTGAAGCTTTCTTT.

This clonotype was seen more than once but under ten times. The chain carries TRBV7-2 and TRBJ2-3; 10 bases align to TRBD2. Germline loops: CDR1 SGHTA, CDR2 FQGNSA. The CDR3 spans 16 residues. V trimming: 1 base; J trimming: 4 bases; junction bases outside the gene matches: 5. This CDR3 is CASSLESGRVADTQYF. For the CDR3, the DNA is TGTGCCAGCAGCTTAGAAAGCGGGAGGGTCGCAGATACGCAGTATTTT.

This clonotype has a handful of counts. One end of the junction is discordant with germline, which a read error may explain. The CDR3 DNA sequence: TGCGCCAGCCGGCCCCACCTTAGCGGGAGAACCCAAGGGACCCAGTACTTC. Amino acids: CASRPHLSGRTQGTQYF. The rearrangement joins TRBV5-1 to TRBJ2-5; 9 bases fit TRBD2. Germline V lookup: CDR1 SGHRS, CDR2 YFSETQ. The CDR3 length is 17 residues.

This clonotype was detected ten times or more. V and J are TRBV20-1 and TRBJ2-5; D is unresolved. Germline CDR1 DFQATT, CDR2 SNEGSKA (reference sequence). The CDR3 length is 13 residues. Between the trimmed V and J ends, which lost 3 bases and 0 bases, there was a span of 8 bases. The CDR3 nucleotides read TGCAGTGCTAGTGACCTGTACCAAGAGACCCAGTACTTC. Amino acid sequence: CSASDLYQETQYF.

The V and J genes are TRBV29-1 and TRBJ1-5; 11 bases align to TRBD1. This CDR3 comprises 13 residues. Losses at the gene ends were 7 bases for V and 4 bases for J; bases not matched to a gene: 3. In germline, CDR1 is SQVTM, CDR2 ANQGSEA. The CDR3 DNA reads TGCAGCGCCGGGACAGGGGGGAATCAGCCCCAGCATTTT. Its protein product is CSAGTGGNQPQHF.

This clonotype was seen a handful of times. The chain uses TRBV4-2 and TRBJ1-5, with a weak D call TRBD1 (6 bases). CDR1 is LGHNA, CDR2 YNFKEQ, per germline. This CDR3 is 14 amino acids long. V dropped 4 bases and J dropped 4 bases, with 11 bases sitting between them. The DNA for the CDR3 is TGTGCCAGCAGCCCGCAGGGACAAAATCAGCCCCAGCATTTT. It is translated as CASSPQGQNQPQHF.

This sequence joins TRBV3-1 and TRBJ2-1; TRBD1 agrees at 8 bases. The germline V gene has CDR1 LGHDT and CDR2 YNNKEL (reference sequence). CDR3 length: 16 amino acids. The J segment lost 3 bases and the V segment lost 2 bases, leaving 6 bases of the junction unmatched. For the CDR3, the DNA is TGTGCCAGCAGCCAACTCACAGGGGGGAACTACAATGAGCAGTTCTTC. Its protein is CASSQLTGGNYNEQFF.

The chain links TRBV7-6 to TRBJ2-2; D not certain. CDR3 size: 16 residues. Trimming left V 1 base short and J 0 bases short, with 9 bases between. CDR1 is SGHVS and CDR2 is FNYEAQ in the germline V gene. This CDR3 is CASSLVAAANTGELFF. The CDR3 bases are TGTGCCAGCAGCTTAGTAGCTGCCGCGAACACCGGGGAGCTGTTTTTT.

The genes are TRBV12-3 or TRBV12-4 and TRBJ1-6, with D maybe TRBD1 (5 bases). The CDR3 covers 14 residues. The V and J ends lost 5 bases and 3 bases respectively, with 8 bases between them. CDR3 bases: TGTGCCAGCAGTAGGGGTTACTATAATTCACCCCTCCACTTT. Encoded protein: CASSRGYYNSPLHF.

This clonotype was observed a few times. The chain has TRBV6-6 and TRBJ1-1; 7 bases fit TRBD1. V lost 7 bases, J lost 0 bases, and 5 bases stayed unmatched. The CDR3 is made up of 14 amino acids. Germline CDR1 MNHNY, CDR2 SVGAGI (reference sequence). The CDR3 region is CASNVRGLNTEAFF. CDR3 in DNA: TGTGCCAGCAACGTAAGGGGGCTGAACACTGAAGCTTTCTTT.

In DNA, the CDR3 is TGTGCCACCAGTGAGTGGGACAGATCATATGGCTACACCTTC. Amino acid sequence: CATSEWDRSYGYTF. V gene TRBV24-1 combines with J gene TRBJ1-2; 7 positions agree with TRBD1. This CDR3 comprises 14 residues. Germline CDR1 reads KGHDR; CDR2 reads SFDVKD. V dropped 4 bases and J dropped 5; count of bases not matched to a gene: 6.

This clonotype came up many times. The J gene is TRBJ2-1, the V gene TRBV24-1; D not resolved. There are 15 residues in the CDR3. V lost 3 bases and J 5 bases, leaving 13 bases between the germline ends. Germline CDR1 KGHDR, CDR2 SFDVKD. The CDR3 DNA sequence: TGTGCCACCAGTGATCCCACAGAGTTTAACAATGAGCAGTTCTTC. This gives the protein CATSDPTEFNNEQFF.

CDR3 region: CSVLPGGGWTEAFF. The CDR3 DNA is TGCAGCGTCCTCCCAGGTGGGGGGTGGACTGAAGCTTTCTTT. This chain uses TRBV29-1 with TRBJ1-1; TRBD1 might be the D (5 bases). In germline, CDR1 is SQVTM, CDR2 ANQGSEA. The V and J ends lost 6 bases and 5 bases respectively, with 19 bases between them. The CDR3 is 14 amino acids.

The chain couples TRBV20-1 to TRBJ1-2, with D possibly being TRBD1 (6 bases). This CDR3 is built from 17 residues. Trimming shortened V by 5 bases and J by 1 base, and 23 bases separated the two germline ends. Germline values: CDR1 DFQATT, CDR2 SNEGSKA (reference sequence). The CDR3 is CSADPTTTGGGNYGYTF. The CDR3 DNA follows: TGCAGTGCTGACCCCACAACGACAGGCGGGGGTAACTATGGCTACACCTTC.

The chain is built from TRBV5-1 and TRBJ2-5, with a tentative D call TRBD1 (7 bases). The germline V gene encodes CDR1 SGHRS and CDR2 YFSETQ. This CDR3 region has 15 residues. V was pared by 1 base and J by 2 bases, with 12 bases between. The CDR3 protein is CASSLQGGWQETQYF. In DNA form, the CDR3 reads TGCGCCAGCAGCTTGCAGGGGGGATGGCAAGAGACCCAGTACTTC.

The table lists this clonotype with a count of one. V is TRBV6-1 and J is TRBJ2-5, with a possible D match to TRBD1 (5 bases). CDR1 and CDR2 (germline): MNHNS, SASEGT. CDR3 size: 13 residues. Trimming left V 8 bases short and J 5 bases short, with 15 bases between. The CDR3 loop reads CASQGLRLETQYF. CDR3 bases: TGTGCCAGCCAGGGTCTTAGGTTGGAGACCCAGTACTTC.

This clonotype was found a few times. The chain couples TRBV21-1 to TRBJ1-5; TRBD1 is taken as the D call from the table, unchecked against the DNA. TRBV21-1 is a known pseudogene. The CDR3 runs 17 residues. CDR3 region: CASSKPGLDRAYQPQHF. In nucleotides, the CDR3 is TGTGCCAGCAGCAAACCAGGGTTAGACAGGGCATATCAGCCCCAGCATTTT.

This clonotype was seen a handful of times. This chain links TRBV24-1 with TRBJ2-1, with 10 bases fitting TRBD2. In germline, CDR1 is KGHDR, CDR2 SFDVKD. The CDR3 has 17 amino acids. V lost 2 bases and J lost 4; bases outside the gene matches: 7. The CDR3 nucleotides read TGTGCCACCAGTGATTCCCCTAGCGGGAGATCGTACAATGAGCAGTTCTTC. Translation: CATSDSPSGRSYNEQFF.

The DNA of the CDR3 is TGTGCCAGCAGCCCGAGCATAGCGGGAGTTAACAATGAGCAGTTCTTC. Protein product: CASSPSIAGVNNEQFF. The J gene is TRBJ2-1, the V gene TRBV7-9; 9 positions agree with TRBD2. CDR1 is SEHNR, CDR2 FQNEAQ, per germline (reference sequence). The CDR3 is 16 residues long. Losses at the gene ends were 5 bases for V and 5 bases for J; bases not matched to a gene: 10.